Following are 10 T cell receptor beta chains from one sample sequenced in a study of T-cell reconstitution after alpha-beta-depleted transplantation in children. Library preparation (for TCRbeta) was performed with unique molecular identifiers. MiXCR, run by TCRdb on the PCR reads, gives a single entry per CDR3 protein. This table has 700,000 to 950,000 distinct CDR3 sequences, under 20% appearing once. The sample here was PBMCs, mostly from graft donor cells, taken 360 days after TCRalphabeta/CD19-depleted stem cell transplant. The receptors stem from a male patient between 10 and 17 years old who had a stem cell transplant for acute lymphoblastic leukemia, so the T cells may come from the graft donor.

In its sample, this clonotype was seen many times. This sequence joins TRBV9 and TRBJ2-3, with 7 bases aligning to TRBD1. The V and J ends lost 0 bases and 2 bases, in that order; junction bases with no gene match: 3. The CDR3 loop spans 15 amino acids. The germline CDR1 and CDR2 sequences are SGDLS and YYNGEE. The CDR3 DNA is TGTGCCAGCAGCGTAGAGGGACAGTTCACAGATACGCAGTATTTT. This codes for CASSVEGQFTDTQYF.

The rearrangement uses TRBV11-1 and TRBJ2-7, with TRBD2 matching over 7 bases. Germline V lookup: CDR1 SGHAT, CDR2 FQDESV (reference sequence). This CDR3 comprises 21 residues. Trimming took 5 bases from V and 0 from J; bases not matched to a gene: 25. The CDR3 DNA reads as TGTGCCAGCAGCCGACCAACGTCGGGTATTAGCGGGCGCGCTAGCTCCTACGAGCAGTACTTC. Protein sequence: CASSRPTSGISGRASSYEQYF.

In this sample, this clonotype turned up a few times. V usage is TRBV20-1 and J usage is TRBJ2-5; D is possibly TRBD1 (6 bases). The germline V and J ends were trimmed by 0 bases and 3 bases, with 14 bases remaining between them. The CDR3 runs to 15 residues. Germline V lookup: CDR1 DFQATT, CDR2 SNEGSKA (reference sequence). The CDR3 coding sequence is TGCAGTGCTAGAGACAGGACAGCGGCGGAAGAGACCCAGTACTTC. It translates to CSARDRTAAEETQYF.

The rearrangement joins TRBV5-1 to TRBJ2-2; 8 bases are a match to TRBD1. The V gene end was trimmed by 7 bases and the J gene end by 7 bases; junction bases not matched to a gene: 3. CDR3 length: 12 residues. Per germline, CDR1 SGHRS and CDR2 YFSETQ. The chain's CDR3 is CASRGTGGELFF. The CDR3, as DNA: TGCGCCAGCCGCGGGACAGGCGGGGAGCTGTTTTTT.

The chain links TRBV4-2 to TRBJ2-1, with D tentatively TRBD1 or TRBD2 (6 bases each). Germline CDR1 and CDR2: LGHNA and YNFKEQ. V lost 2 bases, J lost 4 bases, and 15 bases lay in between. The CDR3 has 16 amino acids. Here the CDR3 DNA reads TGTGCCAGCAGCCAAACTAGCCAGGGGTCTTACAATGAGCAGTTCTTC. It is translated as CASSQTSQGSYNEQFF.

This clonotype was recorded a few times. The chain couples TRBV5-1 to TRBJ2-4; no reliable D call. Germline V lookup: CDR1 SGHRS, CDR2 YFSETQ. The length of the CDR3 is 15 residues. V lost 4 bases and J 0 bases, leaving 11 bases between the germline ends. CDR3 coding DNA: TGCGCCAGCAGCCATCTGCCCCTAGCCAAAAACATTCAGTACTTC. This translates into CASSHLPLAKNIQYF.

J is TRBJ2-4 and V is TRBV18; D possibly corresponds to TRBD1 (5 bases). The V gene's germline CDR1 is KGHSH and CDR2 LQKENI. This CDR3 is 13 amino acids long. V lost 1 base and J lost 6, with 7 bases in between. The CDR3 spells CASSPQGLNIQYF. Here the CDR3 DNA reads TGTGCCAGCTCACCACAGGGGTTAAACATTCAGTACTTC.

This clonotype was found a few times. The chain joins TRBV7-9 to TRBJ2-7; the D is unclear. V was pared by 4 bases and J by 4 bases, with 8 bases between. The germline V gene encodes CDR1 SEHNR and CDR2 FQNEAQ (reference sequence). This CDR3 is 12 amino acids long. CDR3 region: CASSSTIYEQYF. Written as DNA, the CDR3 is TGTGCCAGCAGCTCTACCATTTACGAGCAGTACTTC.

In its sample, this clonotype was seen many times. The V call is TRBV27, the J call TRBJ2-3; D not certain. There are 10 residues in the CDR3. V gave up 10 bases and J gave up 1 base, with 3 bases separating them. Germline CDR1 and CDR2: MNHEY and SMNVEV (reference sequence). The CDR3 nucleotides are TGTGCCACTGGCACAGATACGCAGTATTTT. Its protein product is CATGTDTQYF.

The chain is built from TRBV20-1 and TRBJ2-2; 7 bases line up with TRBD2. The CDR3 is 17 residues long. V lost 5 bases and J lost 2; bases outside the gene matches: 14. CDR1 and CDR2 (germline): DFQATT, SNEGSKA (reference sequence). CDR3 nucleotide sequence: TGCAGTGCTTCTCAACTAGCGCCAATCCCTAACACCGGGGAGCTGTTTTTT. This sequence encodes CSASQLAPIPNTGELFF.